The 12 T cell receptor beta chains listed next were all sequenced from one sample in a study of Tregs in tolerant kidney transplant recipients. Generated by immunoSEQ multiplex PCR, the TCRdb table keeps only in-frame clones and is missing some. The sample's table shows 25,000 to 35,000 clones. The sample here was CD8+ T cells from blood, taken before the transplant. The receptors were gathered from a human donor who received a combined kidney and bone marrow transplant.

Turning to this clone: Coverage ceases 3 residues before the CDR3 finishes, and the germline J gene fills in the end. The J gene is TRBJ2-1, the V gene TRBV18, with 9 bases fitting TRBD2. This CDR3 region has 16 residues. V was pared by 2 bases and J by 5 bases, with 7 bases of the junction left unmatched. Germline CDR1 KGHSH, CDR2 LQKENI. CDR3 region: CASSPGPSGVHNEQFF. CDR3 DNA, as far as it was read: TGTGCCAGCTCACCAGGACCTAGCGGGGTGCACAATGAG. The full variable domain, in which reference TRBV18 and TRBJ2-1 provide the parts outside the CDR3, is NAGVMQNPRHLVRRRGQEARLRCSPMKGHSHVYWYRQLPEEGLKFMVYLQKENIIDESGMPKERFSAEFPKEGPSILRIQQVVRGDSAAYFCASSPGPSGVHNEQFFGPGTRLTVL.

The CDR3 sequence: CASSRGSVGIYNEQFF. The sequenced CDR3 bases are TGTGCCAGCTCTAGGGGGTCCGTGGGTATCTACAATGAG. This chain links TRBV7-7 with TRBJ2-1, with D maybe TRBD1 (6 bases). With the read ending 3 residues before the CDR3 end, the germline J gene is used to fill in that end. The germline CDR1 and CDR2 sequences are SSHAT and FNYEAQ (reference sequence). The CDR3 contains 16 residues. Trimming shortened V by 8 bases and J by 3 bases, and 20 bases separated the two germline ends.

As to this clone: The CDR3 extends 3 residues past the end of the read, so its final part is completed from the germline J gene. This chain joins TRBV23-1 and TRBJ1-1, with 9 bases lining up with TRBD1. TRBV23-1 is known as an ORF, though its function is uncertain. V lost 0 bases and J lost 3; bases outside the gene matches: 5. This CDR3 contains 16 residues. The sequenced part of the CDR3 DNA is TGCGCCAGCAGTCAATCGAAGGACAGGGGTTACACTGAA. This codes for CASSQSKDRGYTE. The complete CDR3 sequence is CASSQSKDRGYTEAFF.

Concerning this clone: The CDR3 end is not reached by the read, which stops 3 residues before it; the germline J gene fills it in. V is TRBV7-8 and J is TRBJ1-5, with 9 nucleotides matching TRBD1. The CDR3 length is 16 residues. CDR1 is SGHVS, CDR2 FQNEAQ, per germline. V was clipped by 1 base and J by 4 bases; unmatched bases: 5. The CDR3 protein is CASSLVRDRDNQPQHF. The part of the CDR3 DNA that was read is TGTGCCAGCAGCTTAGTTCGGGACAGGGATAATCAGCCC.

In the case of this clone: The CDR3 goes on 3 residues after the read ends, and that part is filled in from the germline J gene. The rearrangement uses TRBV14 and TRBJ1-1; 7 bases are a match to TRBD1. Germline assignment: CDR1 SGHDN and CDR2 FVKESK. The CDR3 sequence is 13 residues long. The junction had 4 bases not matched to a gene; V was cut back by 3 bases and J by 6 bases. The DNA read from the CDR3 is TGTGCCAGCAGCCAGGCCAGGGGGGCTGAA. Translated: CASSQARGAE. The full CDR3 protein reads CASSQARGAEAFF.

The part of the CDR3 DNA that was read is TGTGCCAGCAGCTACGGGACAGGGGGTTACGAG. Protein product: CASSYGTGGYE. The complete CDR3 reads CASSYGTGGYEQYF. The rearrangement uses TRBV5-6 and TRBJ2-7, with 11 bases that match TRBD1. Read sequence stops 3 residues before the CDR3 end, and the germline J gene provides the missing end. There are 14 residues in the CDR3. J lost 4 bases, V lost 3 bases, and 3 bases had no gene match. From germline, CDR1 is SGHDT and CDR2 YYEEEE.

CDR3 sequence reads: CASSWTGGPAGELFF. The part of the CDR3 DNA that was read is TGTGCCAGCAGCTGGACAGGGGGCCCAGCCGGGGAG. The rearrangement uses TRBV7-9 and TRBJ2-2; 11 nucleotides agree with TRBD1. The sequenced fragment ends 3 residues before the CDR3 boundary, so the rest is inferred from the germline J gene. The junction had 4 bases not matched to a gene; V was cut back by 4 bases and J by 6 bases. The CDR3 consists of 15 residues. Germline V CDR1 and CDR2: SEHNR, FQNEAQ (reference sequence).

Worth noting for this clone: From the germline J gene comes the end of the CDR3, since the read stops 3 residues before it. The V call is TRBV2, the J call TRBJ2-2, with D unclear. CDR1 and CDR2 (germline): SNHLY, FYNNEI. The CDR3 extends over 11 amino acids. Trimming stripped 3 bases from V and 8 bases from J, with 4 bases between. The covered CDR3 bases are TGTGCCAGCAGTGACAGTGGGGAG. Residues: CASSDSGE. In full, the CDR3 is CASSDSGELFF.

As concerns this clone: The read terminates 3 residues before the CDR3 end, so the remaining end is supplied by the germline J gene. The gene calls are TRBV6-2 or TRBV6-3 and TRBJ2-5, with TRBD1 as a possible D gene (5 bases). The CDR3 consists of 15 residues. V lost 3 bases, J lost 2 bases, and 13 bases lay in between. Germline-derived CDR1 and CDR2 are MNHEY and SVGEGT. CDR3 in amino acids: CASSYGPGMQETQYF. The sequenced part of the CDR3 DNA is TGTGCCAGCAGTTATGGTCCAGGGATGCAAGAGACC.

A note on this clone: Other nucleotide sequences from this sample produce the same CDR3. CDR3 DNA, as far as it was read: TGTGCCAGTAGTACGACAGGGGGCTACTATGGC. Translating it yields CASSTTGGYYG. The full-length CDR3 reads as CASSTTGGYYGYTF. The chain carries TRBV19 and TRBJ1-2; 10 positions match TRBD1. The read finishes 3 residues shy of the CDR3 end, and the germline J gene is used to complete it. CDR3 length equals 14 residues. V lost 4 bases, J lost 3 bases, and 2 bases stayed unmatched. The V gene's germline CDR1 is LNHDA and CDR2 SQIVND (reference sequence).

With respect to this clone: The CDR3 end falls 3 residues outside the read, so it is completed with the germline J gene. The chain employs TRBV7-6 and TRBJ1-3, with a weak D call TRBD1 (5 bases). Germline assignment: CDR1 SGHVS and CDR2 FNYEAQ. CDR3 size: 15 residues. The V gene lost 3 bases and the J gene lost 1 base, with 10 bases spanning the gap. The CDR3 DNA, read in part, is TGTGCCAGCAGCTTGCTCCCAGGGTCTGGAAACACC. This gives the protein CASSLLPGSGNT. The full CDR3 protein reads CASSLLPGSGNTIYF.

Turning to this clone: Read sequence stops 3 residues before the CDR3 end, and the germline J gene provides the missing end. The chain has TRBV7-9 and TRBJ2-3; D gene ambiguous. Between the trimmed V and J ends, which lost 1 base and 7 bases, there was a span of 12 bases. The CDR3 sequence is 14 residues long. Germline values: CDR1 SEHNR, CDR2 FQNEAQ (reference sequence). The chain's CDR3 is CASSLGDSTHTQYF. CDR3 DNA (partial): TGTGCCAGCAGCTTAGGAGACTCTACCCATACG.